These 24 T cell receptor beta chains were sequenced from one sample in a study of PD-1 blockade in classical Hodgkin lymphoma. Time point: cycle 4 day 1 (C4D1), after 5 to 7 weeks of nivolumab. Each patient's relapse followed autologous stem cell transplantation, and brentuximab vedotin exposure varied. Data came from immunoSEQ multiplex PCR; TCRdb stores just in-frame clones and leaves some out. This sample has tens of thousands of clones, with around 90% found just once. The sequencing used peripheral blood mononuclear cells (PBMCs), collected before the fourth cycle of nivolumab. The receptors derive from a human donor with classical Hodgkin lymphoma.

This chain uses TRBV30 with TRBJ2-7; D gene uncertain. This CDR3 comprises 12 residues. Trimming removed 0 bases from V and 5 bases from J, with 8 bases in between. Germline CDR1 reads GTSNPN; CDR2 reads SVGIG (reference sequence). The CDR3 DNA reads as TGTGCCTGGAGTGTAGAAGGGAACGAGCAGTACTTC. Its translation: CAWSVEGNEQYF. Using reference TRBV30 and TRBJ2-7 for the parts outside the CDR3, the full variable domain is SQTIHQWPATLVQPVGSPLSLECTVEGTSNPNLYWYRQAAGRGLQLLFYSVGIGQISSEVPQNLSASRPQDRQFILSSKKLLLSDSGFYLCAWSVEGNEQYFGPGTRLTVT.

The gene calls are TRBV7-9 and TRBJ2-7, with D possibly being TRBD2 (5 bases). The CDR3 is 15 amino acids. V was pared by 4 bases and J by 7 bases, with 20 bases between. Per germline, CDR1 SEHNR and CDR2 FQNEAQ (reference sequence). The CDR3 reads CASSSRGQYSGEQYF. The CDR3 bases are TGTGCCAGCAGCTCCAGAGGGCAGTACTCGGGGGAGCAGTACTTC.

The V call is TRBV14, the J call TRBJ1-2, with a weak D call TRBD1 (5 bases). Germline V gene sequence: CDR1 SGHDN, CDR2 FVKESK. The CDR3 sequence is 15 residues long. V lost 1 base, J lost 4 bases, and 13 bases lay in between. CDR3 coding DNA: TGTGCCAGCAGCCAAGCCGACGACAGTTTCTATGGCTACACCTTC. This sequence encodes CASSQADDSFYGYTF.

The rearrangement joins TRBV27 to TRBJ2-7, with 7 positions matching TRBD2. V shed 4 bases, J shed 3 bases, and the junction held 3 bases outside the gene matches. CDR1 is MNHEY, CDR2 SMNVEV, per germline (reference sequence). This CDR3 is 13 amino acids long. The CDR3 protein is CASSSGGRYEQYF. In DNA, the CDR3 is TGTGCCAGCAGTTCGGGGGGACGCTACGAGCAGTACTTC.

The genes are TRBV6-5 and TRBJ2-1; D remains unclear. The CDR3 is made up of 15 amino acids. In germline, CDR1 is MNHEY, CDR2 SVGAGI. Trimming cost V 6 bases and J 7 bases, with 19 bases left between them. The CDR3 spells CASRHDQFTLNEQFF. The CDR3 region has the DNA TGTGCCAGCAGACACGACCAATTCACTCTTAATGAGCAGTTCTTC.

The CDR3, as DNA: TGCGCCAGCAGTGATGGGGGTGCTGGGGCCAACGTCCTGACTTTC. It encodes CASSDGGAGANVLTF. The chain has TRBV5-1 and TRBJ2-6; D is tentatively TRBD1 or TRBD2 (5 bases each). Germline loops: CDR1 SGHRS, CDR2 YFSETQ. Trimming pared 5 bases from V and 2 bases from J, leaving 11 bases between. The CDR3 consists of 15 residues.

V gene TRBV9 combines with J gene TRBJ1-5; the D gene is possibly TRBD1 (6 bases). Germline V gives CDR1 SGDLS, CDR2 YYNGEE. The CDR3 extends over 15 amino acids. V gave up 7 bases and J gave up 4 bases, with 18 bases separating them. CDR3: CASAIGGGRNQPQHF. The CDR3 DNA reads TGTGCCAGCGCAATAGGGGGAGGGAGGAATCAGCCCCAGCATTTT.

This clone was seen a few times. The chain is built from TRBV6-5 and TRBJ2-3; D might be TRBD1 or TRBD2, each matching 5 bases. The germline V and J ends were trimmed by 6 bases and 7 bases, with 20 bases remaining between them. The germline V gene has CDR1 MNHEY and CDR2 SVGAGI. This CDR3 is 15 amino acids long. The CDR3 sequence: CASSYGTEPHNTQYF. The CDR3 coding sequence is TGTGCCAGCAGCTACGGGACGGAGCCACATAATACGCAGTATTTT.

The CDR3: CASTNPLGGHTGELFF. DNA of the CDR3: TGTGCCAGCACCAATCCTTTAGGTGGGCACACCGGGGAGCTGTTTTTT. The rearrangement links TRBV19 to TRBJ2-2; D is ambiguous. From germline, CDR1 is LNHDA and CDR2 SQIVND (reference sequence). The CDR3 consists of 16 residues. Trimming cost V 9 bases and J 3 bases, with 20 bases left between them.

CDR3 bases: TGTGCCAGCAGCATCGATAGCGGGAGATCCCACGAGCAGTACTTC. It specifies CASSIDSGRSHEQYF. The chain links TRBV5-4 to TRBJ2-7, with TRBD2 matching over 9 bases. Germline CDR1 SGHNT, CDR2 YYREEE (reference sequence). The CDR3 loop spans 15 amino acids. The V segment lost 4 bases and the J segment 5 bases; nucleotides outside the gene matches: 10.

This chain links TRBV29-1 with TRBJ2-7; tentative D call: TRBD2 (6 bases). Germline loops: CDR1 SQVTM, CDR2 ANQGSEA. This CDR3 has 13 residues. V dropped 5 bases and J dropped 0 bases, with 11 bases sitting between them. CDR3 coding DNA: TGCAGCGTTATGGAGGGATCCTCCTACGAGCAGTACTTC. It translates to CSVMEGSSYEQYF.

A note on this clone: Its ends do not fully match the called genes, so a read error is possible. The rearrangement links TRBV28 to TRBJ2-5; perhaps TRBD2 as D (5 bases). Germline loops: CDR1 MDHEN, CDR2 SYDVKM. This CDR3 has 14 residues. CDR3: CASGFADRDETQYF. The CDR3 region has the DNA TGTGCCAGCGGTTTTGCCGACCGGGATGAGACCCAGTACTTC.

J is TRBJ1-1 and V is TRBV11-2, with no clear D. Germline V CDR1 and CDR2: SGHAT, FQNNGV. V was pared by 1 base and J by 10 bases, with 7 bases between. This CDR3 spans 11 amino acids. The CDR3 region is CASSLGVRAFF. CDR3 DNA: TGTGCCAGCAGCTTAGGGGTGAGAGCTTTCTTT.

The rearrangement joins TRBV28 to TRBJ2-5; no clear D. The CDR3 has 11 amino acids. Trimming shortened V by 3 bases and J by 5 bases, and 4 bases separated the two germline ends. CDR1 is MDHEN and CDR2 is SYDVKM in the germline V gene. The CDR3 bases are TGTGCCAGCAGTTTCGTGGAGACCCAGTACTTC. It specifies CASSFVETQYF.

This clone was seen once. This rearrangement joins TRBV19 to TRBJ2-1, with 14 nucleotides matching TRBD2. Per germline, CDR1 LNHDA and CDR2 SQIVND (reference sequence). This CDR3 comprises 20 residues. The V and J ends lost 6 bases and 7 bases, in that order; junction bases with no gene match: 20. CDR3 protein: CASRGLRGTSGSGFGNEQFF. In nucleotides, the CDR3 is TGTGCCAGTAGGGGCTTGCGGGGGACTAGCGGGAGTGGATTCGGTAATGAGCAGTTCTTC.

This chain uses TRBV7-6 with TRBJ2-3; D unresolved. The CDR3 runs 14 residues. From germline, CDR1 is SGHVS and CDR2 FNYEAQ. Trimming removed 4 bases at V and 0 bases at J, with 8 bases between. Here the CDR3 reads CASSSLGSTDTQYF. Written as DNA, the CDR3 is TGTGCCAGCAGCTCACTCGGGAGCACAGATACGCAGTATTTT.

V usage is TRBV7-3 and J usage is TRBJ1-1; D unclear. V lost 3 bases to trimming and J lost 2 bases, with 10 bases between them. Germline V gene lookup returns CDR1 SGHTA and CDR2 FQGTGA. This CDR3 is built from 14 residues. The CDR3 DNA sequence: TGTGCCAGCAGCTTCCTTCTTACTAACACTGAAGCTTTCTTT. Translated, it gives CASSFLLTNTEAFF.

V gene TRBV9 combines with J gene TRBJ2-7; 7 positions match TRBD2. The germline CDR1 and CDR2 sequences are SGDLS and YYNGEE. The CDR3 has 15 amino acids. Trimming removed 4 bases from V and 2 bases from J; junction bases left unmatched: 9. The CDR3 DNA is TGTGCCAGCAGCCATGGTACGGGGGGACCCTACGAGCAGTACTTC. This codes for CASSHGTGGPYEQYF.

This clone came up a few times. The chain recombines TRBV9 with TRBJ2-1; D might be TRBD2 (6 bases). The germline V and J ends were trimmed by 5 bases and 12 bases, with 15 bases remaining between them. The CDR3 loop spans 12 amino acids. Germline CDR1 SGDLS, CDR2 YYNGEE. CDR3 bases: TGTGCCAGCAGTCCCGGGGGAATGATGCAGTTCTTC. Protein: CASSPGGMMQFF. The complete variable domain, with remaining parts taken from reference TRBV9 and TRBJ2-1, reads DSGVTQTPKHLITATGQRVTLRCSPRSGDLSVYWYQQSLDQGLQFLIQYYNGEERAKGNILERFSAQQFPDLHSELNLSSLELGDSALYFCASSPGGMMQFFGPGTRLTVL.

The chain joins TRBV19 to TRBJ1-2, with 7 bases identical to TRBD1. V dropped 5 bases and J dropped 6; count of bases not matched to a gene: 12. The CDR3 is 15 residues long. CDR1 is LNHDA and CDR2 is SQIVND in the germline V gene (reference sequence). The DNA of the CDR3 is TGTGCCAGTAGTGTTGGACAGGCCACGGAGGATGGCTACACCTTC. The encoded protein is CASSVGQATEDGYTF.

This rearrangement joins TRBV7-2 to TRBJ1-2; tentative D call: TRBD1 (5 bases). CDR1 is SGHTA, CDR2 FQGNSA, per germline. V shed 6 bases and J shed 5 bases, with 16 bases lying between them. The CDR3 covers 14 residues. DNA for the CDR3: TGTGCCAGCAGAGGTGGGGGTCCTGGGTATGGCTACACCTTC. Protein product: CASRGGGPGYGYTF.

The V call is TRBV5-4, the J call TRBJ2-5; 9 nucleotides agree with TRBD1. Germline V gene sequence: CDR1 SGHNT, CDR2 YYREEE (reference sequence). J was trimmed by 4 bases and V by 2 bases; bases with no gene match: 6. CDR3 length: 15 amino acids. CDR3 DNA: TGTGCCAGCAGCTTATGGGACAGGGTGTTAGAGACCCAGTACTTC. This encodes CASSLWDRVLETQYF.

The count of this clone is one. The chain carries TRBV6-6 and TRBJ2-7; 9 bases match TRBD2. The V segment lost 6 bases and the J segment 1 base; nucleotides outside the gene matches: 4. The length of the CDR3 is 14 residues. CDR1 is MNHNY, CDR2 SVGAGI, per germline (reference sequence). The CDR3 DNA reads as TGTGCCAGCAGCTTAGCGGGAGAATCCTACGAGCAGTACTTC. The encoded protein is CASSLAGESYEQYF.

In this sample, this clone turned up once. V gene TRBV5-1 combines with J gene TRBJ2-2; the D is unclear. Trimming removed 0 bases from V and 0 bases from J, with 6 bases in between. This CDR3 is built from 15 residues. CDR1 and CDR2 from the germline V gene are SGHRS and YFSETQ. The CDR3 loop is CASSLDATNTGELFF. CDR3 sequence (DNA): TGCGCCAGCAGCTTGGATGCCACGAACACCGGGGAGCTGTTTTTT.